The 9 T cell receptor beta chains reported below all come from one sample, sequenced in a study of T cells in women clearing cervical HPV infection. The assay was immunoSEQ multiplex PCR, and TCRdb's table has in-frame clones only and misses some. The sample yields roughly 48,000 clones, of which the top ten take up under 2%. Sequencing used blood buffy coat. The receptors originated from a woman aged 18 to 75 with a cervical HPV16 infection that either progressed to CIN3+ or cleared (not recorded which).

Points on this clone: The sequenced fragment ends 3 residues before the CDR3 boundary, so the rest is inferred from the germline J gene. The chain links TRBV19 to TRBJ2-7; TRBD2 might be the D (6 bases). Germline CDR1 and CDR2: LNHDA and SQIVND (reference sequence). V was shortened by 7 bases and J by 4 bases, with 23 bases between the two germline ends. This CDR3 has 16 amino acids. The CDR3 is CASIPRGGGSIYEQYF. Incomplete CDR3 DNA: TGTGCCAGTATCCCTAGGGGCGGAGGGTCCATTTACGAG.

As for this clone: Coverage ceases 3 residues before the CDR3 finishes, and the germline J gene fills in the end. The V and J genes are TRBV7-2 and TRBJ1-2; the D gene is possibly TRBD1 (6 bases). The ends were cut back, 2 bases at V and 7 bases at J, with 14 bases in the middle. The CDR3 has 14 amino acids. Germline V CDR1 and CDR2: SGHTA, FQGNSA. The chain's CDR3 is CASSLSRRGGGYTF. Incomplete CDR3 DNA: TGTGCCAGCAGCTTAAGTCGCAGGGGTGGTGGC.

Regarding this clone: The read terminates 3 residues ahead of where the CDR3 ends, so the germline J gene completes it. The chain carries TRBV20-1 and TRBJ2-7; possible D gene TRBD1, 5 bases. V was cut by 5 bases and J by 3 bases, with 17 bases left in between. The germline gives CDR1 DFQATT, CDR2 SNEGSKA (reference sequence). The CDR3 has 14 amino acids. The CDR3 here is CSAPTTGKYYEQYF. The part of the CDR3 DNA that was read is TGCAGTGCTCCGACCACAGGAAAATACTACGAG.

About this clone: Read data end 3 residues before the CDR3 end; the end is taken from the germline J gene. The J gene is TRBJ1-5, the V gene TRBV7-9; no firm D call. Per germline, CDR1 SEHNR and CDR2 FQNEAQ (reference sequence). The CDR3 is 14 residues long. The V gene lost 6 bases and the J gene lost 0 bases, with 9 bases spanning the gap. Here the CDR3 reads CASRSEVSNQPQHF. The covered CDR3 bases are TGTGCCAGCAGGTCCGAGGTTAGCAATCAGCCC.

Note on this clone: The read finishes 3 residues shy of the CDR3 end, and the germline J gene is used to complete it. The rearrangement links TRBV7-3 to TRBJ2-3; 7 bases map to TRBD2. V was clipped by 2 bases and J by 2 bases; unmatched bases: 7. The CDR3 runs to 16 residues. CDR1 is SGHTA and CDR2 is FQGTGA in the germline V gene. CDR3 sequence reads: CASSLWASGDTDTQYF. CDR3 DNA (partial): TGTGCCAGCAGCTTATGGGCCAGCGGGGACACAGATACG.

CDR3: CSARLAGNTYEQYF. The sequenced part of the CDR3 DNA is TGCAGTGCTAGGCTAGCGGGGAACACCTACGAG. The V call is TRBV20-1, the J call TRBJ2-7; the match to TRBD2 covers 9 bases. The DNA ends 3 residues before the CDR3 does, and the rest of the CDR3 is filled in from the germline J gene. Germline-derived CDR1 and CDR2 are DFQATT and SNEGSKA (reference sequence). This CDR3 spans 14 amino acids. The V segment lost 3 bases and the J segment 2 bases; nucleotides outside the gene matches: 5.

On this clone: The read falls 3 residues short of the CDR3 end, and the missing part is taken from the germline J gene. The chain has TRBV2 and TRBJ2-5; 7 nucleotides agree with TRBD1. The CDR3 covers 14 residues. V trimming: 8 bases; J trimming: 5 bases; junction bases outside the gene matches: 11. CDR1 and CDR2 (germline): SNHLY, FYNNEI. The CDR3 sequence is CASEQQGLGETQYF. The covered CDR3 bases are TGTGCCAGCGAACAACAGGGGTTAGGGGAGACC. The complete variable domain, with remaining parts taken from reference TRBV2 and TRBJ2-5, reads EPEVTQTPSHQVTQMGQEVILRCVPISNHLYFYWYRQILGQKVEFLVSFYNNEISEKSEIFDDQFSVERPDGSNFTLKIRSTKLEDSAMYFCASEQQGLGETQYFGPGTRLLVL.

Regarding this clone: The read terminates 3 residues ahead of where the CDR3 ends, so the germline J gene completes it. The rearrangement uses TRBV20-1 and TRBJ1-4, with 9 bases lining up with TRBD1. J lost 8 bases, V lost 5 bases, and 9 bases had no gene match. The length of the CDR3 is 14 residues. Looked up from germline, CDR1 is DFQATT and CDR2 is SNEGSKA (reference sequence). The DNA read from the CDR3 is TGCAGTGCTCCAAAGGGGACAGGGAGAGAAAAA. Amino acids: CSAPKGTGREK. The whole CDR3 is CSAPKGTGREKLFF.

A remark on this clone: From the germline J gene comes the end of the CDR3, since the read stops 3 residues before it. The gene calls are TRBV7-8 and TRBJ1-2, with D possibly TRBD1 on 5 matching bases. The CDR3 totals 18 residues. The germline V and J ends were trimmed by 1 base and 0 bases, with 18 bases remaining between them. From germline, CDR1 is SGHVS and CDR2 FQNEAQ. Partial CDR3 DNA: TGTGCCAGCAGCTTAGTGGTTGGGGCTGGGCGAGCTAACTATGGC. Its protein product is CASSLVVGAGRANYG. The entire CDR3 reads CASSLVVGAGRANYGYTF.